This entry lists 14 T cell receptor beta chains sequenced from one sample in a study of blood T cell repertoires in COVID-19. The repertoire was sequenced with immunoSEQ multiplex PCR; TCRdb's copy has only in-frame clones and lacks some. The table records 100,000 to 150,000 clones, 86% of them present only once. Source material: peripheral blood. These receptors came from a woman between 65 and 79 years old with COVID-19, enrolled during active disease.

This rearrangement joins TRBV30 to TRBJ1-5; no clear D. V was pared by 3 bases and J by 2 bases, with 11 bases between. The CDR3 covers 14 residues. Germline V gene sequence: CDR1 GTSNPN, CDR2 SVGIG (reference sequence). The CDR3 DNA reads as TGTGCCTGGAGCGCCTGGGGAGGCAATCAGCCCCAGCATTTT. Translating gives CAWSAWGGNQPQHF.

The chain combines TRBV10-3 with TRBJ2-2; 7 bases agree with TRBD1. The CDR3 has 13 residues. The germline gives CDR1 ENHRY, CDR2 SYGVKD. The junction had 1 base not matched to a gene; V was cut back by 8 bases and J by 1 base. In DNA, the CDR3 is TGTGCCATCCGGACAGGGAACACCGGGGAGCTGTTTTTT. It is translated as CAIRTGNTGELFF.

J is TRBJ2-1 and V is TRBV3-1 (or the pseudogene TRBV3-2); TRBD2 agrees at 7 bases. The ends lost 4 bases at V and 2 bases at J; junction bases unmatched: 8. The CDR3 spans 16 residues. Germline-derived CDR1 and CDR2 are LGHDT and YNNKEL (reference sequence). The CDR3 region is CASSPQGRGAYNEQFF. CDR3 coding DNA: TGTGCCAGCAGCCCGCAGGGTCGGGGGGCCTACAATGAGCAGTTCTTC.

The V and J genes are TRBV2 and TRBJ2-1, with a tentative D call TRBD1 (5 bases). Germline V gene data show CDR1 as SNHLY and CDR2 as FYNNEI. The CDR3 runs 14 residues. V lost 3 bases, J lost 6 bases, and 12 bases lay in between. DNA of the CDR3: TGTGCCAGCAGTGAGACAGTCGGCGGCAATGAGCAGTTCTTC. Amino acids: CASSETVGGNEQFF.

This chain uses TRBV7-9 with TRBJ1-6, with D uncertain. The CDR3 loop spans 14 amino acids. Germline V gene lookup returns CDR1 SEHNR and CDR2 FQNEAQ (reference sequence). V was shortened by 3 bases and J by 10 bases, with 13 bases between the two germline ends. The DNA of the CDR3 is TGTGCCAGCAGCTTGATCGGAGCCGGGTCACCCCTCCACTTT. Protein sequence: CASSLIGAGSPLHF.

This chain uses TRBV19 with TRBJ1-1; D might be TRBD1 (5 bases). There are 15 residues in the CDR3. Trimming removed 2 bases from V and 5 bases from J, with 15 bases in between. Germline V gene sequence: CDR1 LNHDA, CDR2 SQIVND (reference sequence). The chain's CDR3 is CASSISWQGGTEAFF. CDR3 DNA: TGTGCCAGTAGTATATCTTGGCAGGGAGGGACTGAAGCTTTCTTT.

With regard to this clone: Germline and junction disagree at one end, which may indicate a read error. V usage is TRBV3-1 (or the pseudogene TRBV3-2) and J usage is TRBJ2-5; a weak D match, TRBD2 (6 bases). Germline V gene sequence: CDR1 LGHDT, CDR2 YNNKEL (reference sequence). The CDR3 extends over 15 amino acids. This CDR3 is CASSQGGRGQQTQYF. Written as DNA, the CDR3 is TGTGCCAGCAGCCAGGGGGGTAGGGGCCAACAGACCCAGTACTTC.

The chain has TRBV6-1 and TRBJ2-4; maybe TRBD1 (6 bases). Germline lookup yields CDR1 MNHNS and CDR2 SASEGT. The CDR3 is 13 amino acids. Trimming removed 1 base from V and 7 bases from J, with 8 bases in between. The CDR3 here is CASSEGQVNIQYF. CDR3 in DNA: TGTGCCAGCAGTGAAGGACAGGTCAACATTCAGTACTTC.

This chain connects TRBV4-1 to TRBJ2-7, with TRBD1 matching 7 bases. The CDR3 consists of 14 residues. Looked up from germline, CDR1 is MGHRA and CDR2 is YSYEKL. V was pared by 4 bases and J by 2 bases, with 5 bases of the junction left unmatched. In DNA form, the CDR3 reads TGCGCCAGCAGCCCCCGACAGGGTCCCTACGAGCAGTACTTC. It translates to CASSPRQGPYEQYF.

The J gene is TRBJ2-3, the V gene TRBV7-9; D possibly corresponds to TRBD2 (7 bases). The germline V gene has CDR1 SEHNR and CDR2 FQNEAQ (reference sequence). Trimming took off 3 bases at V and 13 bases at J, with 14 bases between the two ends. CDR3 length: 12 residues. The CDR3 is CASSFGGGPKYF. The CDR3 DNA reads as TGTGCCAGCAGCTTTGGGGGGGGCCCGAAGTATTTT.

This clone has only a few counts. Here the CDR3 reads CASSLTTGGANQPQHF. DNA of the CDR3: TGCGCCAGCAGCTTGACAACAGGGGGCGCGAATCAGCCCCAGCATTTT. This chain links TRBV5-1 with TRBJ1-5, with TRBD1 identical over 9 bases. Trimming at V came to 1 base and at J to 4 bases, leaving 6 bases not matched to a gene. The CDR3 sequence is 16 residues long. Germline lookup yields CDR1 SGHRS and CDR2 YFSETQ.

The V and J genes are TRBV20-1 and TRBJ2-3; no definite D call. Germline values: CDR1 DFQATT, CDR2 SNEGSKA (reference sequence). Trimming removed 0 bases from V and 6 bases from J, with 4 bases in between. The CDR3 is made up of 11 amino acids. CDR3 protein: CSARDADTQYF. The CDR3, as DNA: TGCAGTGCTAGAGATGCGGATACGCAGTATTTT.

This clone has only a few counts. This sequence joins TRBV12-3 or TRBV12-4 and TRBJ1-5; D is unclear. The ends were cut back, 3 bases at V and 8 bases at J, with 11 bases in the middle. There are 13 residues in the CDR3. The CDR3 reads CASSFRQEEPQHF. CDR3 DNA: TGTGCCAGCAGTTTCCGTCAAGAGGAGCCCCAGCATTTT.

This clone came up a few times. The rearrangement joins TRBV6-5 to TRBJ1-2; 7 bases map to TRBD1. Per germline, CDR1 MNHEY and CDR2 SVGAGI. The CDR3 loop spans 14 amino acids. V lost 6 bases to trimming and J lost 4 bases; unmatched junction nucleotides: 8. This chain's CDR3 is CASSPGTALYGYTF. DNA of the CDR3: TGTGCCAGCAGCCCCGGGACAGCTCTCTATGGCTACACCTTC.